This T cell receptor beta chain was found in a study of blood T cell repertoires in COVID-19. Across the whole study: The United States, Italy and Spain provided the acute and convalescent COVID-19 samples.

In the authors' workflow: Amplification with reference gene primers provided the estimates of nucleated cell counts. Here immunoSEQ multiplex PCR was the method, and the copy in TCRdb shows in-frame clones only, minus some. That table furnishes V, J and clone size, whereas the DNA furnished D and trimming. The sample has roughly 87,000 clones, 70% to 85% seen once. From germline, CDR1 is SGHAT and CDR2 FQNNGV. V shed 4 bases and J shed 4 bases, with 17 bases lying between them. The length of the CDR3 is 16 residues. Material: peripheral blood. This receptor was obtained from a woman aged 60-70 years with acute or convalescent COVID-19. The chain has TRBV11-2 and TRBJ2-1, with a weak D call TRBD1 (7 bases). The CDR3 reads CASSSIRGAAYNEQFF. The CDR3 DNA is TGTGCCAGCAGCTCAATCAGGGGGGCCGCGTACAATGAGCAGTTCTTC.